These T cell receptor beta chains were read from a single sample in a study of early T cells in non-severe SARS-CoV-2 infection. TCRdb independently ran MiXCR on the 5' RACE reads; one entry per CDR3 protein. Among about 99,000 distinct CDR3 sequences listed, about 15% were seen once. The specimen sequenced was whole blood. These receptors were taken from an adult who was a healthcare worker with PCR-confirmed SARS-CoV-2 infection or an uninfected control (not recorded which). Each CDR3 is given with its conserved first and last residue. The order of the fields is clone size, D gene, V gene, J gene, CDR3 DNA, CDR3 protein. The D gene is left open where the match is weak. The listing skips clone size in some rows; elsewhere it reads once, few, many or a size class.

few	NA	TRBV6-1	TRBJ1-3	TGTGCCAGCACCCAGGTGGGGGCTGGAAACACCATATATTTT	CASTQVGAGNTIYF
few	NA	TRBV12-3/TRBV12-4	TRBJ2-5	TGTGCCAGCAGCCGTGGGACTCAAGAGACCCAGTACTTC	CASSRGTQETQYF
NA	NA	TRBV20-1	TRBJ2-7	TGCAGTGCTAGAGATGAAGATTCCGGGAGCCCCTACGAGCAGTACTTC	CSARDEDSGSPYEQYF
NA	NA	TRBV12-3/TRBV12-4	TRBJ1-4	TGTGCCAGCAGTCCCTCCCTCTGGGGTGGAAAACTGTTTTTT	CASSPSLWGGKLFF
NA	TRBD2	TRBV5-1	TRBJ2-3	TGCGCCAGCAGCCCCTTCGGACTAGCGGTTGGTGATACGCAGTATTTT	CASSPFGLAVGDTQYF
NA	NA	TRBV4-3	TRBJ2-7	TGCGCCAGCAGCCAATCTGTCTTAGCCTACGAGCAGTACTTC	CASSQSVLAYEQYF
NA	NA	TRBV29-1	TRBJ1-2	TGCAGCGTTGGGGACGGGCTTAACTATGGCTACACCTTC	CSVGDGLNYGYTF
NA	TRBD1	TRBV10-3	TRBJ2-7	TGTGCCATCAGTGAGGGGGACAGATCTTCCTACGAGCAGTACTTC	CAISEGDRSSYEQYF
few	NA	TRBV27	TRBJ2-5	TGTGCCAGCAGTTCAAACAGGGCCCGGCAAGAGACCCAGTACTTC	CASSSNRARQETQYF
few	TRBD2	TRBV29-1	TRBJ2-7	TGCAGCGTTAGCGGGGGGGCCTCCTACGAGCAGTACTTC	CSVSGGASYEQYF
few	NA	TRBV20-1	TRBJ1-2	TGCAGTGCCAGGGACGGACATGGCTACACCTTC	CSARDGHGYTF
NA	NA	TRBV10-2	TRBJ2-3	TGCGCCAGCAGTCCTCTCATGGGGGTAGGAGATACGCAGTATTTT	CASSPLMGVGDTQYF
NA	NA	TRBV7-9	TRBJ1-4	TGTGCCAGCAGCCAGGCAGGGGCGGATGAAAAACTGTTTTTT	CASSQAGADEKLFF
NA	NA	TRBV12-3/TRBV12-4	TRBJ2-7	TGTGCCAGCAGTTTAGGGGGCAAGTACGAGCAGTACTTC	CASSLGGKYEQYF
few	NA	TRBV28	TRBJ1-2	TGTGCCAGCAGTATCCGGAGGGATGGCTACACCTTC	CASSIRRDGYTF
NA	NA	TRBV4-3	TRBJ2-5	TGCGCCAGCAGCCCGAGACAGAACCTCCAAGAGACCCAGTACTTC	CASSPRQNLQETQYF
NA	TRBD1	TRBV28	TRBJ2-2	TGTGCCAGCAGTCGCTCACAGGGGCACACCGGGGAGCTGTTTTTT	CASSRSQGHTGELFF
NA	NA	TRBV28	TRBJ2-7	TGTGCCAGCAGTACGCAACAGGGGGGGTCCTACGAGCAGTACTTC	CASSTQQGGSYEQYF
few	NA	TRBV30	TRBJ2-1	TGTGCCTGGGGGAGTAGCTCCTACAATGAGCAGTTCTTC	CAWGSSSYNEQFF
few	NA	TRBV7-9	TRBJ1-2	TGTGCCAGCAGCTTAGCCCCCGGGACACAGACAAACTATGGCTACACCTTC	CASSLAPGTQTNYGYTF
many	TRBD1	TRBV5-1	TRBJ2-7	TGCGCCAGCAGCTGGGGACAGGGTCTCCCCTACGAGCAGTACTTC	CASSWGQGLPYEQYF
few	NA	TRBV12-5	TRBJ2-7	TGTGCTAGTGGTTTGTCATATTTGGAGGGGCGAACGGGCGAGCAGTACTTC	CASGLSYLEGRTGEQYF
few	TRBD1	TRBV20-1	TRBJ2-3	TGCAGTGCTAGATGGGCAGGGGGTCCCACCGGAGATACGCAGTATTTT	CSARWAGGPTGDTQYF
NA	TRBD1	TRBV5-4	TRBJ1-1	TGTGCCAGCAGCTTGGAGGACAGGTACACTGAAGCTTTCTTT	CASSLEDRYTEAFF
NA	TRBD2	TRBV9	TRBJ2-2	TGTGCCAGCAGCGTAGAGGGAGACGGGGGACTACCCACCGGGGAGCTGTTTTTT	CASSVEGDGGLPTGELFF
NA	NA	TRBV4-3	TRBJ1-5	TGCGCCAGCAGCCGAGATCGTGGGCTTGGCAATCAGCCCCAGCATTTT	CASSRDRGLGNQPQHF
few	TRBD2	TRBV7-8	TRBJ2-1	TGTGCCAGCAGCTTAGTGACTAGCGGGACCCGTTTAGAGCAGTTCTTC	CASSLVTSGTRLEQFF
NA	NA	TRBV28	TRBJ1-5	TGTGCCAGCACAAAACAGGGCCATAGCAATCAGCCCCAGCATTTT	CASTKQGHSNQPQHF
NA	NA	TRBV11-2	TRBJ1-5	TGTGCCAGCAGCTTAGATTTCGGCCAGCCCCAGCATTTT	CASSLDFGQPQHF
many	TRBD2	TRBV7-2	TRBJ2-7	TGTGCCAGCAGCCAATTCAGCGGGAGCTCCTACGAGCAGTACTTC	CASSQFSGSSYEQYF
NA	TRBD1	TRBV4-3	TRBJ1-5	TGCGCCAGCAGCCAAGATTTTTCAGGGGGCGGCAATCAGCCCCAGCATTTT	CASSQDFSGGGNQPQHF
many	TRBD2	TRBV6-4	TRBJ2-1	TGTGCCAGCAGTGACTCAGCGGGGGGGCACAATGAGCAGTTCTTC	CASSDSAGGHNEQFF
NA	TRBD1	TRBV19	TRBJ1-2	TGTGCCAGTACCTCTCACGGACAGGCGCTTCTTGAGATTTATGGCTACACCTTC	CASTSHGQALLEIYGYTF